Following are 6 T cell receptor beta chains from one sample sequenced in a study of blood T cells in healthy people across ages. The use of a sample-barcoded 5' primer and a J-beta primer mix characterized a second PCR of roughly 7 to 11 cycles. TCRdb ran MiXCR on the 5' RACE reads and lists one entry per CDR3 protein. The sample includes over 700,000 distinct CDR3 sequences, 53% seen only once; the top ten take 40% to 50%. Specimen: blood. These receptors came from an elderly man in good health.

CDR3 sequence reads: CAISELAGETQYF. CDR3 sequence (DNA): TGTGCCATCAGCGAACTAGCTGGGGAGACCCAGTACTTC. The J gene is TRBJ2-4, the V gene TRBV10-3; possibly TRBD2 for D (6 bases). The J call may be faulty, since TRBJ2-5 better matches the DNA end. Germline CDR1 ENHRY, CDR2 SYGVKD. The CDR3 sequence is 13 residues long.

As concerns this clonotype: The junction departs from germline at one end; a sequencing error may be responsible. The CDR3 DNA follows: TGTGCCGGCAGCTTGGGGAAGGGACAAAACCTCTTTAGGGGTCAGCCCCAGCATTTT. It codes for CAGSLGKGQNLFRGQPQHF. This chain uses TRBV7-9 with TRBJ1-5, with D possibly TRBD1 on 6 matching bases. The length of the CDR3 is 19 residues. Germline V gene data show CDR1 as SEHNR and CDR2 as FQNEAQ (reference sequence).

This chain connects TRBV10-3 to TRBJ2-7; 10 nucleotides agree with TRBD2. Trimming at V came to 4 bases and at J to 1 base, leaving 4 bases not matched to a gene. Germline V gene data show CDR1 as ENHRY and CDR2 as SYGVKD. The CDR3 consists of 15 residues. The CDR3 region is CAISVRTSGSYEQYF. The CDR3 nucleotides are TGTGCCATCAGTGTCAGGACTAGCGGTTCCTACGAGCAGTACTTC.

The chain employs TRBV24-1 and TRBJ2-1, with D possibly TRBD1 on 5 matching bases. With 6 bases removed from V and 0 bases from J, the gap between germline ends came to 17 bases. The CDR3 sequence is 17 residues long. CDR1 is KGHDR and CDR2 is SFDVKD in the germline V gene. The CDR3: CATSNRFLQSSYNEQFF. The CDR3 bases are TGTGCCACCAGTAACAGGTTCTTACAGAGCTCCTACAATGAGCAGTTCTTC.

The chain is built from TRBV5-1 and TRBJ1-2, with D unresolved. V lost 2 bases to trimming and J lost 4 bases, with 9 bases between them. CDR3 size: 13 residues. The V gene's germline CDR1 is SGHRS and CDR2 YFSETQ. CDR3 amino acids: CASSFRVSYGYTF. The CDR3 DNA reads TGCGCCAGCAGCTTCCGGGTCTCCTATGGCTACACCTTC. Drawing the rest from reference TRBV5-1 and TRBJ1-2, the complete variable domain is KAGVTQTPRYLIKTRGQQVTLSCSPISGHRSVSWYQQTPGQGLQFLFEYFSETQRNKGNFPGRFSGRQFSNSRSEMNVSTLELGDSALYLCASSFRVSYGYTFGSGTRLTVV.

This clonotype came up a few times. The CDR3 is CASSLEESEQFF. As DNA, the CDR3 is TGTGCCAGCAGCCTGGAGGAGTCTGAGCAGTTCTTC. The rearrangement uses TRBV13 and TRBJ2-1, with D perhaps TRBD2 (5 bases). Germline CDR1 reads PRHDT; CDR2 reads FYEKMQ (reference sequence). There are 12 residues in the CDR3. Between the trimmed V and J ends, which lost 5 bases and 9 bases, there was a span of 11 bases.